The next 28 T cell receptor beta chains were all read from a single sample in a study of blood T cells in healthy people across ages. Sample-barcoded 5' priming and a J-beta primer mix drove a second PCR of roughly 7 to 11 cycles. TCRdb ran MiXCR on the 5' RACE reads and lists one entry per CDR3 protein. The sample includes around 1,500,000 distinct CDR3 sequences, 28% of them seen just once. Specimen: blood. The receptors come from a woman in her twenties or thirties in good health.

The gene calls are TRBV20-1 and TRBJ2-7, with 12 bases fitting TRBD2. The end of the DNA is better explained by TRBJ2-5, so the J call may be wrong. CDR1 DFQATT and CDR2 SNEGSKA come from the germline V gene (reference sequence). CDR3 length: 14 amino acids. This CDR3 reads CSAARTSGKETQYF. The CDR3 DNA is TGCAGTGCTGCCAGGACTAGCGGGAAAGAGACCCAGTACTTC.

The V call is TRBV5-1, the J call TRBJ2-5; TRBD2 matches 13 bases. CDR1 and CDR2 (germline): SGHRS, YFSETQ. Trimming removed 4 bases from V and 1 base from J; junction bases left unmatched: 4. This CDR3 is built from 16 residues. Here the CDR3 reads CASSMGLAGIQETQYF. Here the CDR3 DNA reads TGCGCCAGCAGCATGGGACTAGCGGGGATCCAAGAGACCCAGTACTTC. The variable domain in full, with the rest retrieved from reference TRBV5-1 and TRBJ2-5, is KAGVTQTPRYLIKTRGQQVTLSCSPISGHRSVSWYQQTPGQGLQFLFEYFSETQRNKGNFPGRFSGRQFSNSRSEMNVSTLELGDSALYLCASSMGLAGIQETQYFGPGTRLLVL.

The chain recombines TRBV6-5 with TRBJ1-4; D gene uncertain. CDR3 length: 16 residues. CDR1 MNHEY and CDR2 SVGAGI come from the germline V gene. Trimming removed 4 bases at V and 1 base at J, with 13 bases between. The CDR3 DNA reads TGTGCCAGCAGTTCCCTCGCAGGAGAAACTAATGAAAAACTGTTTTTT. Protein sequence: CASSSLAGETNEKLFF.

This chain connects TRBV27 to TRBJ2-2, with a weak D call TRBD1 (5 bases). With 5 bases removed from V and 6 bases from J, the gap between germline ends came to 10 bases. CDR1 is MNHEY, CDR2 SMNVEV, per germline (reference sequence). The length of the CDR3 is 13 residues. CDR3 sequence: CASSVRVSGELFF. DNA for the CDR3: TGTGCCAGCAGTGTCAGGGTGTCCGGGGAGCTGTTTTTT.

This clonotype was detected only a few times. CDR3 in DNA: TGTGCCAGCAGAACCACGGGGGATCACAATCAGCCCCAGCATTTT. Translated: CASRTTGDHNQPQHF. V gene TRBV6-5 combines with J gene TRBJ1-5; D is perhaps TRBD1 (5 bases). The length of the CDR3 is 15 residues. V was cut by 6 bases and J by 3 bases, with 15 bases left in between. Germline CDR1 reads MNHEY; CDR2 reads SVGAGI.

The CDR3 region has the DNA TGCAGCGTTTTAAACGGCAGCTATATTTATGGCTACACCTTC. Protein: CSVLNGSYIYGYTF. J is TRBJ1-2 and V is TRBV29-1; D uncertain. The CDR3 is made up of 14 amino acids. V was cut by 5 bases and J by 5 bases, with 18 bases left in between. Germline assignment: CDR1 SQVTM and CDR2 ANQGSEA.

To note about this clonotype: Because it lacks the conserved phenylalanine or tryptophan at the end, this CDR3 is likely a read error. The genes are TRBV5-1 and TRBJ2-3, with 8 bases aligning to TRBD2. The V segment lost 6 bases and the J segment 5 bases; nucleotides outside the gene matches: 17. Germline CDR1 and CDR2: SGHRS and YFSETQ. The length of the CDR3 is 17 residues. Here the CDR3 reads CASIPGGGGQGGDTQYC. The CDR3 DNA is TGCGCCAGCATCCCCGGCGGCGGGGGGCAAGGCGGAGATACGCAGTATTGT.

The table lists this clonotype with a few counts. This chain uses TRBV9 with TRBJ1-4; no clear D. The V end lost 0 bases, the J end lost 4 bases, and 10 bases lay between the germline ends. Germline assignment: CDR1 SGDLS and CDR2 YYNGEE. The CDR3 spans 15 residues. CDR3 sequence reads: CASSVGASNNEKLFF. Written as DNA, the CDR3 is TGTGCCAGCAGCGTAGGGGCCAGTAATAATGAAAAACTGTTTTTT. The full variable domain, rest sourced from reference TRBV9 and TRBJ1-4, is DSGVTQTPKHLITATGQRVTLRCSPRSGDLSVYWYQQSLDQGLQFLIQYYNGEERAKGNILERFSAQQFPDLHSELNLSSLELGDSALYFCASSVGASNNEKLFFGSGTQLSVL.

The CDR3 spells CASSLNLADEQFF. The CDR3 DNA reads as TGTGCCAGCAGCTTGAACCTAGCCGATGAGCAGTTCTTC. The chain links TRBV7-2 to TRBJ2-1, with D tentatively TRBD2 (5 bases). The germline V and J ends were trimmed by 3 bases and 8 bases, with 11 bases remaining between them. The CDR3 runs 13 residues. Germline V gene lookup returns CDR1 SGHTA and CDR2 FQGNSA.

This clonotype was counted between two and nine times. This sequence joins TRBV5-1 and TRBJ2-7, with TRBD2 matching over 13 bases. CDR1 is SGHRS, CDR2 YFSETQ, per germline. CDR3 length: 14 amino acids. The junction had 4 bases not matched to a gene; V was cut back by 3 bases and J by 7 bases. DNA for the CDR3: TGCGCCAGCAGCTATACTAGCGGGAGGGTAGAGCAGTACTTC. Translation: CASSYTSGRVEQYF.

This chain joins TRBV18 and TRBJ1-1; possibly TRBD1 for D (6 bases). CDR1 and CDR2 from the germline V gene are KGHSH and LQKENI. The CDR3 spans 16 residues. The V and J ends lost 1 base and 1 base respectively, with 13 bases between them. The CDR3 coding sequence is TGTGCCAGCTCACCACTCGGGGGCGGCTCGAACACTGAAGCTTTCTTT. As protein: CASSPLGGGSNTEAFF.

The chain is built from TRBV2 and TRBJ1-2, with D uncertain. This CDR3 contains 14 residues. The ends were cut back, 7 bases at V and 4 bases at J, with 16 bases in the middle. Germline values: CDR1 SNHLY, CDR2 FYNNEI. For the CDR3, the DNA is TGTGCCAGCAAGGTTGACCAGGAGATCTATGGCTACACCTTC. This translates into CASKVDQEIYGYTF.

The CDR3, as DNA: TGCGCCAGCAGCCAAGTGGCGGCAGTCATGAACACTGAAGCTTTCTTT. This encodes CASSQVAAVMNTEAFF. The chain is built from TRBV4-1 and TRBJ1-1; no reliable D call. CDR3 length equals 16 residues. CDR1 MGHRA and CDR2 YSYEKL come from the germline V gene. Deletions cut 1 base from V and 0 bases from J, with 12 bases between.

This clonotype has just a few counts. The chain couples TRBV12-3 or TRBV12-4 to TRBJ2-7, with D possibly being TRBD1 or TRBD2 (6 bases each). The CDR3 spans 12 residues. V lost 3 bases to trimming and J lost 9 bases, with 12 bases between them. CDR3 coding DNA: TGTGCCAGCAGTTTGGGGGCCGGGAGGCAGTACTTC. Protein product: CASSLGAGRQYF.

The rearrangement joins TRBV5-1 to TRBJ1-2, with D possibly being TRBD1 (5 bases). Germline V gene sequence: CDR1 SGHRS, CDR2 YFSETQ. The CDR3 runs 12 residues. V was pared by 6 bases and J by 2 bases, with 8 bases between. The CDR3 loop reads CASNAGNYGYTF. CDR3 DNA: TGCGCCAGCAATGCAGGGAACTATGGCTACACCTTC.

This chain uses TRBV20-1 with TRBJ2-1; D is perhaps TRBD2 (5 bases). CDR3 length: 13 amino acids. Germline V CDR1 and CDR2: DFQATT, SNEGSKA (reference sequence). V lost 4 bases and J lost 12, with 19 bases in between. CDR3 amino acids: CSAKGVPRIGQFF. For the CDR3, the DNA is TGCAGTGCTAAGGGAGTCCCCAGGATAGGGCAGTTCTTC.

In DNA form, the CDR3 reads TGTGCCAGCAGCGATCGACAGGGTAGCCCCTACAATGAGCAGTTCTTC. Translation gives CASSDRQGSPYNEQFF. This chain joins TRBV11-3 and TRBJ2-1, with TRBD1 identical over 7 bases. Germline values: CDR1 SGHNT, CDR2 YENEEA. The CDR3 is 16 residues long. Trimming cost V 5 bases and J 2 bases; bases outside gene matches: 9. Full variable domain (remainder filled in from reference TRBV11-3 and TRBJ2-1): EAGVVQSPRYKIIEKKQPVAFWCNPISGHNTLYWYLQNLGQGPELLIRYENEEAVDDSQLPKDRFSAERLKGVDSTLKIQPAELGDSAVYLCASSDRQGSPYNEQFFGPGTRLTVL.

This clonotype was picked up a small number of times. This rearrangement joins TRBV5-6 to TRBJ1-2; 7 nucleotides agree with TRBD1. With V trimmed by 2 bases and J by 5 bases, 6 bases remained unmatched. This CDR3 region has 14 residues. CDR1 is SGHDT, CDR2 YYEEEE, per germline. CDR3 sequence reads: CASSFQDREYGYTF. For the CDR3, the DNA is TGTGCCAGCAGCTTCCAAGACAGGGAGTATGGCTACACCTTC.

This clonotype showed up just a few times. This chain joins TRBV20-1 and TRBJ2-4; D is perhaps TRBD1 or TRBD2 (6 bases each). The CDR3 is made up of 12 amino acids. Germline V gene data show CDR1 as DFQATT and CDR2 as SNEGSKA (reference sequence). V dropped 7 bases and J dropped 1 base, with 8 bases sitting between them. The CDR3 DNA is TGCAGTGGGGGGGCGGCCAAAAACATTCAGTACTTC. This encodes CSGGAAKNIQYF.

This clonotype was seen a few times. V and J are TRBV3-1 and TRBJ1-2, with 10 nucleotides matching TRBD1. Trimming took 4 bases from V and 5 from J; bases not matched to a gene: 4. CDR1 is LGHDT and CDR2 is YNNKEL in the germline V gene (reference sequence). The CDR3 runs to 14 residues. As DNA, the CDR3 is TGTGCCAGCAGCCGAGGACAGGGGGGTTATGGCTACACCTTC. As protein: CASSRGQGGYGYTF. Full variable domain (remainder filled in from reference TRBV3-1 and TRBJ1-2): DTAVSQTPKYLVTQMGNDKSIKCEQNLGHDTMYWYKQDSKKFLKIMFSYNNKELIINETVPNRFSPKSPDKAHLNLHINSLELGDSAVYFCASSRGQGGYGYTFGSGTRLTVV.

The V gene is TRBV29-1, the J gene TRBJ1-6; the D gene is possibly TRBD1 (6 bases). The V gene's germline CDR1 is SQVTM and CDR2 ANQGSEA. The CDR3 extends over 13 amino acids. Trimming cost V 4 bases and J 7 bases, with 11 bases left between them. CDR3 sequence reads: CSVVYRANSPLHF. The CDR3 nucleotides read TGCAGCGTTGTCTACAGGGCGAATTCACCCCTCCACTTT. Variable domain in full (rest from reference TRBV29-1 and TRBJ1-6): SAVISQKPSRDICQRGTSLTIQCQVDSQVTMMFWYRQQPGQSLTLIATANQGSEATYESGFVIDKFPISRPNLTFSTLTVSNMSPEDSSIYLCSVVYRANSPLHFGNGTRLTVT.

The rearrangement links TRBV7-3 to TRBJ2-1; possible D gene TRBD2, 5 bases. Judging by the DNA end, TRBJ2-7 fits better; the J call may be wrong. Germline V gives CDR1 SGHTA, CDR2 FQGTGA. This CDR3 contains 17 residues. The CDR3 here is CASSLTTGGRSYNEQYF. CDR3 bases: TGTGCCAGCAGCTTAACGACTGGCGGGCGCTCCTACAATGAGCAGTACTTC.

The chain has TRBV19 and TRBJ2-4; 13 bases are shared with TRBD2. This CDR3 is built from 17 residues. J gave up 2 bases and V 5 bases, and 6 bases lay outside the gene matches. Germline CDR1 LNHDA, CDR2 SQIVND (reference sequence). In DNA form, the CDR3 reads TGTGCCAGTAGTTCCTTGGGGACTAGCGGGACCAAAAACATTCAGTACTTC. It yields the protein CASSSLGTSGTKNIQYF. Filled out from reference TRBV19 and TRBJ2-4, the complete variable domain reads DGGITQSPKYLFRKEGQNVTLSCEQNLNHDAMYWYRQDPGQGLRLIYYSQIVNDFQKGDIAEGYSVSREKKESFPLTVTSAQKNPTAFYLCASSSLGTSGTKNIQYFGAGTRLSVL.

V is TRBV25-1 and J is TRBJ2-7; D is ambiguous. In germline, CDR1 is MGHDK, CDR2 SYGVNS. CDR3 size: 13 residues. V lost 4 bases, J lost 1 base, and 8 bases lay in between. CDR3 DNA: TGTGCCAGCAGTGGTTTTCCGTCCTACGAGCAGTACTTC. It translates to CASSGFPSYEQYF.

The V and J genes are TRBV5-1 and TRBJ2-7; D perhaps matches TRBD2 (5 bases). The CDR3 is made up of 15 amino acids. Germline V gene data show CDR1 as SGHRS and CDR2 as YFSETQ. V shed 1 base and J shed 7 bases, with 18 bases lying between them. CDR3 in DNA: TGCGCCAGCAGCTTGTTTGGACTTACCGACAATGAGCAGTACTTC. Residues: CASSLFGLTDNEQYF. Using reference TRBV5-1 and TRBJ2-7 for the parts outside the CDR3, the full variable domain is KAGVTQTPRYLIKTRGQQVTLSCSPISGHRSVSWYQQTPGQGLQFLFEYFSETQRNKGNFPGRFSGRQFSNSRSEMNVSTLELGDSALYLCASSLFGLTDNEQYFGPGTRLTVT.

This clonotype has only a few counts. The genes are TRBV6-4 and TRBJ2-7, with 8 bases aligning to TRBD2. The ends lost 10 bases at V and 3 bases at J; junction bases unmatched: 14. Germline CDR1 MRHNA, CDR2 SNTAGT. The CDR3 length is 15 residues. CDR3 nucleotides: TGTGCCACCCGAGTTCGGGGGGGGATATTCTACGAGCAGTACTTC. This codes for CATRVRGGIFYEQYF.

The chain uses TRBV24-1 and TRBJ2-7; possibly TRBD1 for D (6 bases). Per germline, CDR1 KGHDR and CDR2 SFDVKD. This CDR3 has 14 amino acids. Trimming took off 7 bases at V and 0 bases at J, with 12 bases between the two ends. The CDR3 loop is CATRQGPSSYEQYF. CDR3 coding DNA: TGTGCCACCAGACAGGGCCCGTCCTCCTACGAGCAGTACTTC.

The rearrangement uses TRBV18 and TRBJ2-7; 9 bases agree with TRBD1. Trimming cost V 10 bases and J 0 bases; bases outside gene matches: 7. CDR1 KGHSH and CDR2 LQKENI come from the germline V gene. The length of the CDR3 is 14 residues. DNA of the CDR3: TGTGCCACATTCGGGGACAGGGCCTCCTACGAGCAGTACTTC. As protein: CATFGDRASYEQYF.